The next 28 T cell receptor beta chains were all read from a single sample in a study of T cells in Graves' hyperthyroidism and ophthalmopathy. Regions amplified from RNA transcripts were the TCR beta CDR3 regions. Initially, a first-round RT-PCR of the TCR CDR3 employed the HTBI primer set. TCRdb ran MiXCR on the multiplex PCR reads and lists one entry per CDR3 protein. The sample consists of a few hundred thousand distinct CDR3 sequences, about half of them appearing once. Sequenced input: peripheral blood or thyroid tissue (not recorded which). These receptors came from an adult woman with Graves' disease, either hyperthyroidism or ophthalmopathy (not recorded which).

V is TRBV9 and J is TRBJ1-5; TRBD1 agrees at 7 bases. This CDR3 is built from 13 residues. Germline trimming cut 0 bases from V and 16 bases from J; bases unmatched to any gene: 10. The V gene's germline CDR1 is SGDLS and CDR2 YYNGEE. The CDR3 protein is CASSVEATGRPHF. CDR3 sequence (DNA): TGTGCCAGCAGCGTAGAAGCGACAGGGAGGCCACATTTT.

The table lists this clonotype with many counts. The J gene is TRBJ2-5, the V gene TRBV24-1, with D unclear. From germline, CDR1 is KGHDR and CDR2 SFDVKD. This CDR3 region has 12 residues. V lost 8 bases, J lost 3 bases, and 9 bases lay in between. This chain's CDR3 is CATNQNEETQYF. CDR3 coding DNA: TGTGCCACCAATCAAAACGAAGAGACCCAGTACTTC.

A note on this clonotype: Possible read error: a much larger clone is one base away. V usage is TRBV6-6 and J usage is TRBJ2-7; perhaps TRBD1 as D (5 bases). The V end lost 9 bases, the J end lost 5 bases, and 11 bases lay between the germline ends. Germline assignment: CDR1 MNHNY and CDR2 SVGAGI (reference sequence). This CDR3 is 11 amino acids long. CDR3 sequence (DNA): TGTGCCAGTCGACAGATCCACGAGCAGTACTTC. It codes for CASRQIHEQYF.

The rearrangement joins TRBV6-6 to TRBJ1-4; weak D call: TRBD1 (6 bases). Germline assignment: CDR1 MNHNY and CDR2 SVGAGI (reference sequence). The V end was cut by 5 bases, the J end by 7 bases, with 11 bases between. This CDR3 contains 13 residues. Written as DNA, the CDR3 is TGTGCCAGCAGTGACAGGTTAACTGAAAAACTGTTTTTT. Translation: CASSDRLTEKLFF.

This clonotype came up once. This may be a read error: a much more frequent sequence differs by one nucleotide. Here the CDR3 omits its conserved ending phenylalanine or tryptophan, so a read error is the likely source. The chain recombines TRBV4-1 with TRBJ1-1; D is unresolved. The length of the CDR3 is 16 residues. The V end was cut by 4 bases, the J end by 0 bases, with 15 bases between. Germline assignment: CDR1 MGHRA and CDR2 YSYEKL. CDR3 sequence: CASSLYLPEMNTEAFL. DNA of the CDR3: TGCGCCAGCAGCCTATACCTGCCAGAGATGAACACTGAAGCTTTCCTT.

This chain uses TRBV5-5 with TRBJ1-4, with D hard to call. CDR3 length: 15 amino acids. CDR1 and CDR2 from the germline V gene are SGHKS and YYEKEE (reference sequence). V was shortened by 0 bases and J by 5 bases, with 11 bases between the two germline ends. DNA of the CDR3: TGTGCCAGCAGCTTGGTGGCTAGGGTGAATGAAAAACTGTTTTTT. This codes for CASSLVARVNEKLFF.

The V call is TRBV15, the J call TRBJ1-5; maybe TRBD1 (5 bases). CDR3 length: 14 amino acids. Germline CDR1 and CDR2: LNHNV and YYDKDF (reference sequence). With 0 bases removed from V and 11 bases from J, the gap between germline ends came to 14 bases. Here the CDR3 DNA reads TGTGCCACCAGCAGAGATGGGGCCCTCGGGGCCCAGCATTTT. It specifies CATSRDGALGAQHF. The complete variable domain, with remaining parts taken from reference TRBV15 and TRBJ1-5, reads DAMVIQNPRYQVTQFGKPVTLSCSQTLNHNVMYWYQQKSSQAPKLLFHYYDKDFNNEADTPDNFQSRRPNTSFCFLDIRSPGLGDTAMYLCATSRDGALGAQHFGDGTRLSIL.

This clonotype was seen ten or more times. The chain carries TRBV5-1 and TRBJ2-7; a weak D match, TRBD2 (5 bases). Looked up from germline, CDR1 is SGHRS and CDR2 is YFSETQ. The CDR3 is 17 amino acids. V dropped 0 bases and J dropped 3 bases, with 19 bases sitting between them. CDR3 region: CASSLDVGADLIYEQYF. For the CDR3, the DNA is TGCGCCAGCAGCTTGGATGTGGGAGCAGATCTAATCTACGAGCAGTACTTC. The full variable domain, with the rest looked up from reference TRBV5-1 and TRBJ2-7, is KAGVTQTPRYLIKTRGQQVTLSCSPISGHRSVSWYQQTPGQGLQFLFEYFSETQRNKGNFPGRFSGRQFSNSRSEMNVSTLELGDSALYLCASSLDVGADLIYEQYFGPGTRLTVT.

This chain links TRBV2 with TRBJ2-5, with 10 bases lining up with TRBD1. Trimming at V came to 1 base and at J to 3 bases, leaving 5 bases not matched to a gene. CDR3 length: 16 residues. CDR1 and CDR2 from the germline V gene are SNHLY and FYNNEI. The CDR3 DNA sequence: TGTGCCAGCAGTGAAGGGACAGGGGGGTTGAAAGAGACCCAGTACTTC. It encodes CASSEGTGGLKETQYF.

The CDR3 sequence: CAISEPQANTGELFF. The CDR3 DNA is TGTGCCATCAGTGAGCCCCAAGCTAACACCGGGGAGCTGTTTTTT. V gene TRBV10-3 combines with J gene TRBJ2-2; D uncertain. Per germline, CDR1 ENHRY and CDR2 SYGVKD. V was trimmed by 2 bases and J by 2 bases, leaving 9 bases between them. CDR3 size: 15 residues.

This chain uses TRBV7-3 with TRBJ1-5; 7 bases map to TRBD1. Germline V gene data show CDR1 as SGHTA and CDR2 as FQGTGA. The CDR3 runs 13 residues. Trimming at V came to 1 base and at J to 14 bases, leaving 8 bases not matched to a gene. Written as DNA, the CDR3 is TGTGCCAGCAGCTTAATGCAGGGACAGTACGAGCATTTT. Protein product: CASSLMQGQYEHF.

This clonotype was recorded at least ten times. The genes are TRBV5-5 and TRBJ1-2; the D is unclear. This CDR3 has 14 amino acids. Germline V lookup: CDR1 SGHKS, CDR2 YYEKEE (reference sequence). V gave up 4 bases and J gave up 0 bases, with 10 bases separating them. CDR3 amino acids: CASSVQPSNYGYTF. CDR3 nucleotide sequence: TGTGCCAGCAGCGTACAGCCTTCTAACTATGGCTACACCTTC.

This clonotype was picked up many times. The V and J genes are TRBV6-5 and TRBJ2-5, with D possibly TRBD2 on 6 matching bases. The CDR3 is 15 amino acids. The ends were cut back, 5 bases at V and 3 bases at J, with 16 bases in the middle. The germline gives CDR1 MNHEY, CDR2 SVGAGI. The CDR3 here is CASSRGGAGKETQYF. CDR3 coding DNA: TGTGCCAGCAGTAGGGGAGGAGCGGGTAAAGAGACCCAGTACTTC.

The chain employs TRBV20-1 and TRBJ1-4, with TRBD1 matching 9 bases. This CDR3 is 13 amino acids long. Germline V gene lookup returns CDR1 DFQATT and CDR2 SNEGSKA (reference sequence). V lost 5 bases to trimming and J lost 8 bases; unmatched junction nucleotides: 6. The CDR3 nucleotides are TGCAGTGCTGGGACAGGGATGGGCGAAAAACTGTTTTTT. Residues: CSAGTGMGEKLFF.

CDR3 in DNA: TGTGCCAGGACAGGCGGACCATACTTC. It codes for CARTGGPYF. The chain joins TRBV7-7 to TRBJ2-7; TRBD1 might be the D (6 bases). The CDR3 extends over 9 amino acids. The germline V gene encodes CDR1 SSHAT and CDR2 FNYEAQ (reference sequence). The ends were cut back, 9 bases at V and 13 bases at J, with 13 bases in the middle.

The V call is TRBV7-2, the J call TRBJ2-7, with TRBD1 matching over 9 bases. This CDR3 is built from 15 residues. Germline values: CDR1 SGHTA, CDR2 FQGNSA. J gave up 5 bases and V 0 bases, and 5 bases lay outside the gene matches. The CDR3 nucleotides read TGTGCCAGCAGCTTAGCGGGACAGGGTAGCGACGAGCAGTACTTC. Translated, it gives CASSLAGQGSDEQYF.

The V and J genes are TRBV7-2 and TRBJ1-1; 7 bases are shared with TRBD1. The CDR3 sequence is 18 residues long. The V segment lost 5 bases and the J segment 0 bases; nucleotides outside the gene matches: 15. CDR1 is SGHTA and CDR2 is FQGNSA in the germline V gene. The CDR3 loop is CASSKVGQRGSMNTEAFF. DNA for the CDR3: TGTGCCAGCAGCAAAGTGGGACAGAGAGGATCCATGAACACTGAAGCTTTCTTT.

V is TRBV20-1 and J is TRBJ1-5; TRBD1 aligns across 10 bases. Losses at the gene ends were 5 bases for V and 10 bases for J; bases not matched to a gene: 11. This CDR3 is 14 amino acids long. Germline assignment: CDR1 DFQATT and CDR2 SNEGSKA (reference sequence). The CDR3 sequence is CSAGERDRGQPQHF. Written as DNA, the CDR3 is TGCAGTGCTGGGGAGCGGGACAGGGGTCAACCCCAGCATTTT.

This clonotype was counted a few times. The chain is built from TRBV7-9 and TRBJ1-2; D remains unclear. The CDR3 consists of 15 residues. Germline V CDR1 and CDR2: SEHNR, FQNEAQ (reference sequence). The V gene lost 5 bases and the J gene lost 8 bases, with 21 bases spanning the gap. The CDR3 sequence is CASSATSTALEGYTF. The CDR3 coding sequence is TGTGCCAGCAGCGCGACCTCAACGGCATTGGAAGGCTACACCTTC.

To note about this clonotype: Just one base apart from a much larger clone, this may be a read error. This chain links TRBV7-9 with TRBJ1-1; D remains unclear. The CDR3 runs 13 residues. Germline assignment: CDR1 SEHNR and CDR2 FQNEAQ (reference sequence). The CDR3 loop is CASRTDSNTEPFF. CDR3 nucleotide sequence: TGTGCCAGCAGAACGGACTCGAACACTGAACCTTTCTTT.

The chain recombines TRBV20-1 with TRBJ1-2; no firm D call. Germline V gene sequence: CDR1 DFQATT, CDR2 SNEGSKA (reference sequence). CDR3 size: 12 residues. The V gene lost 6 bases and the J gene lost 8 bases, with 16 bases spanning the gap. The CDR3 sequence is CSAQTSTEGYTF. In DNA form, the CDR3 reads TGCAGTGCCCAAACCTCGACTGAGGGCTACACCTTC.

The chain is built from TRBV14 and TRBJ2-5, with D maybe TRBD1 (6 bases). The CDR3 covers 14 residues. Germline V gene data show CDR1 as SGHDN and CDR2 as FVKESK. Deletions cut 3 bases from V and 5 bases from J, with 13 bases between. The CDR3 here is CASSQRQAWETQYF. CDR3 bases: TGTGCCAGCAGCCAGAGACAGGCCTGGGAGACCCAGTACTTC. Complete variable domain (other parts from reference TRBV14 and TRBJ2-5): EAGVTQFPSHSVIEKGQTVTLRCDPISGHDNLYWYRRVMGKEIKFLLHFVKESKQDESGMPNNRFLAERTGGTYSTLKVQPAELEDSGVYFCASSQRQAWETQYFGPGTRLLVL.

This clonotype has ten or more counts. The genes are TRBV7-8 and TRBJ1-5; D may be TRBD1 (5 bases). V was cut by 6 bases and J by 6 bases, with 12 bases left in between. Germline CDR1 and CDR2: SGHVS and FQNEAQ. The CDR3 is 13 amino acids. The CDR3 here is CASRPGAGQPQHF. CDR3 sequence (DNA): TGTGCCAGCAGACCCGGGGCGGGTCAGCCCCAGCATTTT.

This clonotype came up many times. V usage is TRBV4-1 and J usage is TRBJ2-7, with no clear D. V dropped 0 bases and J dropped 3 bases, with 12 bases sitting between them. From germline, CDR1 is MGHRA and CDR2 YSYEKL. The CDR3 length is 15 residues. The CDR3 DNA reads as TGCGCCAGCAGCCAAGAGGAGAGTAGCTTCTACGAGCAGTACTTC. Protein: CASSQEESSFYEQYF.

This clonotype was recorded many times. This chain uses TRBV11-1 with TRBJ1-6; D is ambiguous. This CDR3 is 15 amino acids long. Germline assignment: CDR1 SGHAT and CDR2 FQDESV (reference sequence). V lost 3 bases, J lost 9 bases, and 15 bases lay in between. CDR3 sequence: CASSFQTLGSSPLHF. CDR3 DNA sequence: TGTGCCAGCAGCTTCCAGACCCTGGGAAGTTCACCCCTCCACTTT.

The chain is built from TRBV10-3 and TRBJ2-5; possibly TRBD1 or TRBD2 for D (5 bases each). Germline loops: CDR1 ENHRY, CDR2 SYGVKD. V shed 10 bases and J shed 4 bases, with 16 bases lying between them. CDR3 length: 13 amino acids. The CDR3 region has the DNA TGTGCCACCCACGCCGGGGCAACAGAGACCCAGTACTTC. It is translated as CATHAGATETQYF.

Of note for this clonotype: This clone may be a read error of a much larger clone one base away. The chain combines TRBV29-1 with TRBJ2-5; D is perhaps TRBD1 (5 bases). The V gene's germline CDR1 is SQVTM and CDR2 ANQGSEA. The length of the CDR3 is 15 residues. The CDR3 region has the DNA TGCAGCGTTATCCAAGGGTCCAGGGCGCAAGAGGCCCAGTACTTC. Amino acid sequence: CSVIQGSRAQEAQYF.

Ten or more counts support this clonotype. V is TRBV5-1 and J is TRBJ2-7, with D possibly matching TRBD2 (6 bases). The germline V gene has CDR1 SGHRS and CDR2 YFSETQ. Trimming left V 4 bases short and J 4 bases short, with 12 bases between. There are 13 residues in the CDR3. CDR3 amino acids: CASSHKLAYEQYF. The CDR3 DNA reads as TGCGCCAGCAGCCATAAACTAGCTTACGAGCAGTACTTC.